The clone carrying this T cell receptor (beta chain) was detected a few times. What it binds is unknown. The germline V gene encodes CDR1 SGHVS and CDR2 FQNEAQ. CDR3 length: 16 amino acids. The V gene lost 1 base and the J gene lost 7 bases, with 19 bases spanning the gap. This sample stems from a study of T-cell memory formation after mild COVID-19. On the study more broadly: Most TCR clusters belonged to a single donor.

Whole-study results and caveats: CD4+ contracting clones were found mainly in CM and EM, and CD8+ ones in EMRA. Several responding clones turned up in pre-infection memory, indicating that cross-reactive memory may have taken part. Contracting clones from day 15 to 85 showed balanced CD4/CD8; later expanders favored CD4+.

TCRdb processed the 5' RACE reads anew with MiXCR; each CDR3 protein has one entry. This table holds about 470,000 distinct CDR3 sequences, roughly 18% found once. What was sequenced was PBMCs or a T cell subset sorted from them (not recorded which). V is TRBV7-8 and J is TRBJ2-5; perhaps TRBD1 as D (6 bases). This receptor was obtained from an adult woman who had mild COVID-19 (a few samples of this study predate the infection). Cell type and time point are not known. CDR3 region: CASSLEGKMVRGTQYF. The CDR3 bases are TGTGCCAGCAGCTTAGAGGGAAAAATGGTCAGGGGGACCCAGTACTTC.